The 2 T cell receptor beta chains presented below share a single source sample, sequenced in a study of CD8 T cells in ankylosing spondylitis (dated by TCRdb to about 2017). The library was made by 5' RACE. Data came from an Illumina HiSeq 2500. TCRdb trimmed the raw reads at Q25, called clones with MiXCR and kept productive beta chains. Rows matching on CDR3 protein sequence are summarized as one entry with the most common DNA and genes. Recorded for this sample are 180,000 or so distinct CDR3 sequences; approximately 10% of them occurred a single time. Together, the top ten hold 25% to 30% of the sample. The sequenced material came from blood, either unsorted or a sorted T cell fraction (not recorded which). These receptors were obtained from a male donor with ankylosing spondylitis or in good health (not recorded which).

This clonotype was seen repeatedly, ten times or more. For the CDR3, the DNA is TGCGCCAGCAGCGCGGGAAGCCTACAAGAGACCCAGTACTTC. It codes for CASSAGSLQETQYF. This chain connects TRBV4-1 to TRBJ2-5, with a weak D call TRBD2 (6 bases). The germline CDR1 and CDR2 sequences are MGHRA and YSYEKL. This CDR3 comprises 14 residues. V lost 5 bases to trimming and J lost 2 bases, with 12 bases between them.

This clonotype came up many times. The CDR3 DNA reads TGTGCCAGCAGCAACTGGGGCCTAGCGGGGACCTCCTACGAGCAGTACTTC. This codes for CASSNWGLAGTSYEQYF. The genes are TRBV6-2 or TRBV6-3 and TRBJ2-7; TRBD2 agrees at 9 bases. With V trimmed by 6 bases and J by 0 bases, 12 bases remained unmatched. The CDR3 consists of 17 residues. Germline V gives CDR1 MNHEY, CDR2 SVGEGT.